The clone carrying this T cell receptor (beta chain) has a count of ten or more. Antigen specificity is unknown. The CDR3 sequence is 12 residues long. V was cut by 7 bases and J by 6 bases, with 15 bases left in between. Germline CDR1 reads SQVTM; CDR2 reads ANQGSEA. The data originate from a study of T cells in Graves' hyperthyroidism and ophthalmopathy. Study-wide results and limits: Among thyroid clonotypes expanded above 0.001, most also appeared in blood.

It was RNA transcripts that yielded the amplified TCR beta CDR3 regions. With the HTBI primer set, the TCR CDR3 went through a first round of RT-PCR. A single record per CDR3 protein comes from TCRdb applying MiXCR to the multiplex PCR reads. The table lists around 300,000 distinct CDR3 sequences, 12% to 15% of them singletons, with 30% in the top ten. The sequence derives from a woman in her forties or fifties with Graves' hyperthyroidism that later progressed to Graves' ophthalmopathy. Sequencing was carried out using blood. The chain employs TRBV29-1 and TRBJ1-1; tentative D call: TRBD1 (6 bases). CDR3 DNA: TGCAGCGGTTTACTGGAGGGGGCTGAAGCTTTCTTT. It encodes CSGLLEGAEAFF.